This T cell receptor (beta chain) was sequenced for a study of blood T cell repertoires in COVID-19. Study-level background: The origin of the acute and convalescent COVID-19 samples was the United States, Italy and Spain.

This CDR3 comprises 12 residues. The germline V gene encodes CDR1 GTSNPN and CDR2 SVGIG (reference sequence). Profiling relied on immunoSEQ multiplex PCR, and the TCRdb table lists in-frame clones only, not all of them. Of around 110,000 clones listed, 84% are singletons. Sequencing was done on a sample of peripheral blood. The chain links TRBV30 to TRBJ1-3; TRBD1 might be the D (5 bases). The receptor was derived from a human donor in a cohort sampled during active COVID-19. The CDR3 coding sequence is TGTCAGCAGGGCAGCTCTGGAAACACCATATATTTT. Translation: CQQGSSGNTIYF.